This T cell receptor (beta chain) was recorded in a study of blood T cell repertoires in COVID-19. Overall study context: Specimens from acute and convalescent COVID-19 originated in the United States, Italy and Spain. PBMCs, B-cell-depleted T cells, or T cells provided the cDNA or gDNA that made up the material.

This clone came up once. J was trimmed by 3 bases and V by 5 bases; bases with no gene match: 9. There are 16 residues in the CDR3. The germline V gene has CDR1 SGHAT and CDR2 FQNNGV. In the authors' methods: Reference gene primer amplification in the assay estimated nucleated cell counts. Clones were read by immunoSEQ multiplex PCR, and TCRdb kept only the in-frame ones, dropping some. That table furnishes V, J and clone size, whereas the DNA furnished D and trimming. Of about 100,000 clones listed, 65% to 80% are singletons. Input material: peripheral blood. The TCR originated in a man between 65 and 85 years old with acute or convalescent COVID-19. V gene TRBV11-2 combines with J gene TRBJ2-2, with 7 bases lining up with TRBD2. In nucleotides, the CDR3 is TGTGCCAGCAGCCGGCGGGGGTATTCGGACACCGGGGAGCTGTTTTTT. Protein sequence: CASSRRGYSDTGELFF.